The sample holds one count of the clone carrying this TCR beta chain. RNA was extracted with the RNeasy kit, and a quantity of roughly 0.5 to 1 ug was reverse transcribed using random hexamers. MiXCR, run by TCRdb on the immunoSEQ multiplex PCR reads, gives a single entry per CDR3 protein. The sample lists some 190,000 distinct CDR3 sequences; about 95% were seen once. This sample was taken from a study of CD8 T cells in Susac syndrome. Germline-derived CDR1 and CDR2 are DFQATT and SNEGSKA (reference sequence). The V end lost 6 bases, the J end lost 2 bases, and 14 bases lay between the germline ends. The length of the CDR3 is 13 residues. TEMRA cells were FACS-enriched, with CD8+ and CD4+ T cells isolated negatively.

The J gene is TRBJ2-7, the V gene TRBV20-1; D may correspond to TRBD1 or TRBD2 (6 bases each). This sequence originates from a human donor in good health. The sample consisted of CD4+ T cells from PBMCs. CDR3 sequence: CSAPDRGAYEQYF. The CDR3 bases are TGCAGTGCCCCCGATAGGGGGGCCTACGAGCAGTACTTC.